This T cell receptor beta chain was sequenced during a study of T cells after yellow fever vaccination. In the study overall: The authors prepared low-cell-number fractions using SMART-Seq v4 Ultra Low Input.

Study-wide results and caveats: High-abundance clonotypes from the bulk population could contaminate FACS-sorted repertoires. Among all clonotypes, a small share was observed in both CD4 and CD8 compartments.

TCRdb redid the calling of the 5' RACE reads with MiXCR, one entry per CDR3 protein. The table lists approximately 110,000 distinct CDR3 sequences, 6.5% to 8% of them singletons, with about 2.7% in the top ten. This clonotype occurred many times. What it binds is unknown. The sequenced sample was CD4+ T cells sorted from PBMCs, obtained around 10 days after the first yellow fever vaccination. The clonotype originates from a man aged 18-30 years who received the YFV17D yellow fever vaccine.

CDR3 in amino acids: CASSSRADNQPQHF. CDR3 nucleotides: TGTGCCAGCTCGAGCCGGGCCGACAATCAGCCCCAGCATTTT. This chain uses TRBV18 with TRBJ1-5; D call uncertain. The CDR3 totals 14 residues. V gave up 6 bases and J gave up 3 bases, with 12 bases separating them. Germline-derived CDR1 and CDR2 are KGHSH and LQKENI.